This is a list of T cell receptor beta chains from one sample in a study of blood T cell repertoires in COVID-19. Sequencing was performed with immunoSEQ multiplex PCR; in TCRdb, only in-frame clones are kept and a portion is missing. The top ten hold 3.6% of the sample, which has a few hundred thousand clones, about 88% seen once. Sample: peripheral blood. These receptors were obtained from a man younger than 35 with active or convalescent COVID-19. The CDR3 runs from the conserved cysteine through the conserved F or W. Each record gives: clone size, D gene, V gene, CDR3 length, J gene, CDR3 DNA, CDR3 protein. D genes are given only for firm matches. Rows give clone size only sometimes, using once, few, many, or a class for an expanded clone.

>once|NA|TRBV5-8|14|TRBJ2-3
TGTGCCAGCAGTTTTCGACAGCTTATTAATACGCAGTATTTT
CASSFRQLINTQYF
>once|NA|TRBV24-1|13|TRBJ2-3
TGTGCCACCAAAGCGGACCTCACAGATACGCAGTATTTT
CATKADLTDTQYF
>NA|NA|TRBV29-1|12|TRBJ1-3
TGCAGCGTTGTATTCTCTGGAAACACCATATATTTT
CSVVFSGNTIYF
>NA|NA|TRBV23-1|17|TRBJ2-1
TGCGCCAGCAGTCAATCAGGAGCCCAACCTACCTACAATGAGCAGTTCTTC
CASSQSGAQPTYNEQFF
>once|TRBD2|TRBV5-4|15|TRBJ2-3
TGTGCCAGCAGCTTAGAAATAGCGGGAGCAGATACGCAGTATTTT
CASSLEIAGADTQYF
>once|NA|TRBV19|15|TRBJ1-2
TGTGCCAGTAGTATAGCTGCGCAACCTAACTATGGCTACACCTTC
CASSIAAQPNYGYTF
>NA|NA|TRBV11-2|14|TRBJ1-5
TGTGCCAGCAGCTCCCCCCTTCCCGTACAGCCCCAGCATTTT
CASSSPLPVQPQHF
>NA|NA|TRBV30|13|TRBJ1-5
TGTGCCTGGAGCCGGCAGGGCTATCAGCCCCAGCATTTT
CAWSRQGYQPQHF
>NA|TRBD1|TRBV9|14|TRBJ1-2
TGTGCCAGCAGCGTCCGGGACAGGGATGGTGGCTACACCTTC
CASSVRDRDGGYTF
>NA|NA|TRBV5-5|14|TRBJ2-7
TGTGCCAGCAGCTTAATCGGGACATCACGCGAGCAGTACTTC
CASSLIGTSREQYF
>NA|NA|TRBV18|17|TRBJ1-2
TGTGCCAGCTCACCAAACGCGGGGCTTCTAACTAACTATGGCTACACCTTC
CASSPNAGLLTNYGYTF
>NA|NA|TRBV30|13|TRBJ2-1
TGTGCCTGGAGTGTGGGCCCCTACAATGAGCAGTTCTTC
CAWSVGPYNEQFF
>NA|TRBD1|TRBV4-1|16|TRBJ1-4
TGCGCCAGCAGCCAAGATCTCGGACAGGGCGGCGAAAAACTGTTTTTT
CASSQDLGQGGEKLFF
>NA|NA|TRBV7-2|14|TRBJ1-2
TGTGCCAGCAGTCCACTTTCCGTATCCACTGGCTACACCTTC
CASSPLSVSTGYTF
>NA|NA|TRBV7-9|12|TRBJ2-7
TGTGCCAGCAGCCTGACAGGTTACGAGCAGTACTTC
CASSLTGYEQYF
>NA|TRBD1|TRBV6-5|15|TRBJ1-6
TGTGCCAGCAGTCAAAACAGGGGAAATAATTCACCCCTCCACTTT
CASSQNRGNNSPLHF
>few|NA|TRBV3-1/TRBV3-2|13|TRBJ1-2
TGTGCCAGCAGCCCTTGGCTAGAAAACGGCTACACCTTC
CASSPWLENGYTF
>NA|NA|TRBV6-2/TRBV6-3|13|TRBJ2-3
TGTGCCAGCAGTTACTCTGAGCGGGTCAGGCAGTATTTT
CASSYSERVRQYF
>NA|TRBD2|TRBV2|16|TRBJ2-1
TGTGCCAGCAGCGCAGTAGCGGGGGCTACCTACAATGAGCAGTTCTTC
CASSAVAGATYNEQFF
>NA|TRBD1|TRBV5-5|15|TRBJ2-5
TGTGCCAGCAGCCAACGACAGGGGTATATGGAGACCCAGTACTTC
CASSQRQGYMETQYF
>NA|NA|TRBV18|15|TRBJ1-4
TGTGCCAGCTCACCCTCAGGCCGAACAAATGAAAAACTGTTTTTT
CASSPSGRTNEKLFF
>NA|NA|TRBV21-1|16|TRBJ2-7
TGTGCCAGCAGCATTCCGACTAGCGGAAGCTCCTACGAGCAGTACTTC
CASSIPTSGSSYEQYF
>NA|NA|TRBV5-5|14|TRBJ1-4
TGTGCCAGCAGAGACGGGAGGGGGGACGAAAAACTGTTTTTT
CASRDGRGDEKLFF
>NA|NA|TRBV7-9|14|TRBJ2-1
TGTGCCAGCAGCTTAGAAAACGGGGTGAATGAGCAGTTCTTC
CASSLENGVNEQFF
>NA|NA|TRBV5-8|14|TRBJ1-5
TGTGCCAGCAGCTTGTTCAGTGCCAATCAGCCCCAGCATTTT
CASSLFSANQPQHF
>NA|NA|TRBV11-3|16|TRBJ2-1
TGTGCCAGCAGCTTGTTAACTCAGGGAAATTGGGATGAGCAGTTCTTC
CASSLLTQGNWDEQFF
>NA|NA|TRBV18|15|TRBJ1-4
TGTGCCAGCTCACCACCGCCGGCAGGGGACGAAAAACTGTTTTTT
CASSPPPAGDEKLFF
>NA|NA|TRBV14|14|TRBJ1-4
TGTGCCAGCAGCCCGGGAACGGGGAATGAAAAACTGTTTTTT
CASSPGTGNEKLFF
>NA|TRBD1|TRBV27|14|TRBJ1-1
TGTGCCAGCAGCCGGGACAGGGGATCCACTGAAGCTTTCTTT
CASSRDRGSTEAFF
>few|NA|TRBV2|16|TRBJ1-1
TGTGCCAGCAGTGAACTCTGGACAGAAATGAACACTGAAGCTTTCTTT
CASSELWTEMNTEAFF
>NA|TRBD1|TRBV6-6|14|TRBJ2-7
TGTGCCAGCAGCCGAGGGACAGGGAGCTACGAGCAGTACTTC
CASSRGTGSYEQYF
>NA|NA|TRBV6-2/TRBV6-3|14|TRBJ1-1
TGTGCCAGCAGCCATCGACACATTAACACTGAAGCTTTCTTT
CASSHRHINTEAFF
>NA|NA|TRBV28|13|TRBJ2-7
TGTGCCAGCAGTCTACCCGGGGGAGGCGAGCAGTACTTC
CASSLPGGGEQYF
>NA|NA|TRBV4-1|12|TRBJ1-1
TGCGCCAGCAGCCACGCGGGGCTGGAAGCTTTCTTT
CASSHAGLEAFF
>NA|NA|TRBV7-2|15|TRBJ2-1
TGTGCCAGCAAACTGTCGGGGTTCTCCTACAATGAGCAGTTCTTC
CASKLSGFSYNEQFF
>NA|TRBD1|TRBV9|14|TRBJ1-5
TGTGCCAGCAGTTTTACAGGGGGCAATCAGCCCCAGCATTTT
CASSFTGGNQPQHF
>once|NA|TRBV7-7|14|TRBJ2-3
TGTGCCAGCAGCCCAGGGCACCTCACAGATACGCAGTATTTT
CASSPGHLTDTQYF
>NA|TRBD2|TRBV9|18|TRBJ2-3
TGTGCCAGCAGCCATCCGCTCCCGAGCGGGAGTGGTCCAGATACGCAGTATTTT
CASSHPLPSGSGPDTQYF
>NA|NA|TRBV25-1|12|TRBJ2-1
TGTGCCAGCAGTAGGAGCAGCAATGAGCAGTTCTTC
CASSRSSNEQFF
>NA|NA|TRBV6-5|14|TRBJ1-1
TGTGCCAGCAGTTACGGGTACAGGGATACTGAAGCTTTCTTT
CASSYGYRDTEAFF
>few|NA|TRBV5-4|13|TRBJ2-2
TGTGCCAGCAGCTTGACAGACACCGGGGAGCTGTTTTTT
CASSLTDTGELFF
>NA|TRBD1|TRBV9|14|TRBJ1-2
TGTGCCAGCACGGAGACAGGGGCGGGCTATGGCTACACCTTC
CASTETGAGYGYTF
>NA|NA|TRBV19|18|TRBJ2-2
TGTGCCAGTAGTATACCGGGAGTGGGCGGACCTAACACCGGGGAGCTGTTTTTT
CASSIPGVGGPNTGELFF
>NA|NA|TRBV7-9|15|TRBJ2-2
TGTGCCAGCAGCTCAATTCAGGGGACGGCCGGGGAGCTGTTTTTT
CASSSIQGTAGELFF
>NA|NA|TRBV19|14|TRBJ2-7
TGTGCCAGTACAGCGGCAGCACCGACCTACGAGCAGTACTTC
CASTAAAPTYEQYF